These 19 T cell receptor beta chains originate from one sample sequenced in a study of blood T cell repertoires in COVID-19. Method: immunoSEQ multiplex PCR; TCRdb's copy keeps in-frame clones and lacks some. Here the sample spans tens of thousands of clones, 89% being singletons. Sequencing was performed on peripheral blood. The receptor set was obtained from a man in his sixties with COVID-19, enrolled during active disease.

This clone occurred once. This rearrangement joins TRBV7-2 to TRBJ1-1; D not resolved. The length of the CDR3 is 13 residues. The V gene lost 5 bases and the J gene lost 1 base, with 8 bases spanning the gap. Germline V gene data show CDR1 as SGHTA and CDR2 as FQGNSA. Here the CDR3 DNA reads TGTGCCAGCAGCGTTACGGGGAACACTGAAGCTTTCTTT. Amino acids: CASSVTGNTEAFF. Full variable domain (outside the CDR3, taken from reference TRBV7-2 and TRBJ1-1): GAGVSQSPSNKVTEKGKDVELRCDPISGHTALYWYRQSLGQGLEFLIYFQGNSAPDKSGLPSDRFSAERTGGSVSTLTIQRTQQEDSAVYLCASSVTGNTEAFFGQGTRLTVV.

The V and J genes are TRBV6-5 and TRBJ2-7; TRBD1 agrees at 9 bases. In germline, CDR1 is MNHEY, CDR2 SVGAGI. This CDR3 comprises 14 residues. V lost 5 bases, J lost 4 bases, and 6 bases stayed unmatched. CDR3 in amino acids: CASSPPGQGYEQYF. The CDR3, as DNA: TGTGCCAGCAGTCCTCCGGGACAGGGATACGAGCAGTACTTC.

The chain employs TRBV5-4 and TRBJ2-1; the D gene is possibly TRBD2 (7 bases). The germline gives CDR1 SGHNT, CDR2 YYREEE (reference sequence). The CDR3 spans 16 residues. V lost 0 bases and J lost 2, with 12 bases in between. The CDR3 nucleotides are TGTGCCAGCAGCTTGGTGGGGGGGGGCACCTACAATGAGCAGTTCTTC. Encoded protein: CASSLVGGGTYNEQFF.

The CDR3 sequence: CAWSWGAATGELFF. The CDR3 DNA sequence: TGTGCCTGGAGTTGGGGCGCAGCAACCGGGGAGCTGTTTTTT. The rearrangement uses TRBV30 and TRBJ2-2, with a possible D match to TRBD1 (5 bases). CDR1 is GTSNPN, CDR2 SVGIG, per germline (reference sequence). This CDR3 region has 14 residues. V lost 2 bases, J lost 5 bases, and 12 bases lay in between. Filled out from reference TRBV30 and TRBJ2-2, the complete variable domain reads SQTIHQWPATLVQPVGSPLSLECTVEGTSNPNLYWYRQAAGRGLQLLFYSVGIGQISSEVPQNLSASRPQDRQFILSSKKLLLSDSGFYLCAWSWGAATGELFFGEGSRLTVL.

The CDR3 nucleotides are TGTGCCAGTAGTAATCTCGGCGAGCAGTACTTC. Amino acids: CASSNLGEQYF. This chain links TRBV19 with TRBJ2-7; D unresolved. The V gene lost 4 bases and the J gene lost 6 bases, with 7 bases spanning the gap. The CDR3 runs to 11 residues. CDR1 is LNHDA and CDR2 is SQIVND in the germline V gene (reference sequence).

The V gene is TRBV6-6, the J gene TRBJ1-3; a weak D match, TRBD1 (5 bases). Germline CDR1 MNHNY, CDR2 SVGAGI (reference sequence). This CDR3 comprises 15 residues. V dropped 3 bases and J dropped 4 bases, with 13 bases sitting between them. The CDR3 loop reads CASSYGGAGGNTIYF. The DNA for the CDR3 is TGTGCCAGCAGTTATGGCGGGGCGGGGGGAAACACCATATATTTT.

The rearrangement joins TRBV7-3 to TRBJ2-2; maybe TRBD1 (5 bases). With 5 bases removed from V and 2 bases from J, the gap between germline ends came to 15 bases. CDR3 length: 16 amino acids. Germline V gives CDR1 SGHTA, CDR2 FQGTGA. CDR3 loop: CASSQIAGRNTGELFF. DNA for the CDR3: TGTGCCAGCAGCCAAATAGCAGGGCGAAACACCGGGGAGCTGTTTTTT. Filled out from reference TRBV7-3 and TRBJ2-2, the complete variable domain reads GAGVSQTPSNKVTEKGKYVELRCDPISGHTALYWYRQSLGQGPEFLIYFQGTGAADDSGLPNDRFFAVRPEGSVSTLKIQRTERGDSAVYLCASSQIAGRNTGELFFGEGSRLTVL.

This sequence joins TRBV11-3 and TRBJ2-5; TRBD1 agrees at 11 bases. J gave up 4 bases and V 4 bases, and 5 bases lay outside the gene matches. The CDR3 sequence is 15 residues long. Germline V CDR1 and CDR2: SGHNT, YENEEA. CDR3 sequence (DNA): TGTGCCAGCAGCTCCGAAGGACAGGGGGCAGAGACCCAGTACTTC. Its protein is CASSSEGQGAETQYF.

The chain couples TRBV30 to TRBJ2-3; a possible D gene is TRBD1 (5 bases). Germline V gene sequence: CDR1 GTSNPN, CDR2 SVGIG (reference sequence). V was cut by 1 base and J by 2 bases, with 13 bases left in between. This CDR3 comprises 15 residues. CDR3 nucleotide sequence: TGTGCCTGGAGTGGGGGCCGCGTCTACACAGATACGCAGTATTTT. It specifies CAWSGGRVYTDTQYF.

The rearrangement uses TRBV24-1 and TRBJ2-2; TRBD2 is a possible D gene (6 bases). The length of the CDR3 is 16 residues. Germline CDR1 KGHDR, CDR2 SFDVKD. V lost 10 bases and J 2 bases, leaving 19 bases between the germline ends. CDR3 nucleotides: TGTGCCACTTCGAGCGCCGGGACTTTCAACACCGGGGAGCTGTTTTTT. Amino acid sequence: CATSSAGTFNTGELFF.

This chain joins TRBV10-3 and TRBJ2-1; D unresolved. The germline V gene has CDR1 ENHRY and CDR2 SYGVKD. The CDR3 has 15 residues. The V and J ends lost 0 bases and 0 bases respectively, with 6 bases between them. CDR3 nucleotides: TGTGCCATCAGTGAGTCGACGGGCTCCTACAATGAGCAGTTCTTC. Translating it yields CAISESTGSYNEQFF.

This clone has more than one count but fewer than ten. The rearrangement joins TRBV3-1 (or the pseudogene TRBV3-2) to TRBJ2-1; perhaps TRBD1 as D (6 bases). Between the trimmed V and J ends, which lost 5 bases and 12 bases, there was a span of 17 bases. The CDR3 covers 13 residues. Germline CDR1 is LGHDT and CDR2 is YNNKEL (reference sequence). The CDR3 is CASSVGTPGRQFF. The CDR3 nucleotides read TGTGCCAGCAGCGTTGGGACACCCGGTCGGCAGTTCTTC.

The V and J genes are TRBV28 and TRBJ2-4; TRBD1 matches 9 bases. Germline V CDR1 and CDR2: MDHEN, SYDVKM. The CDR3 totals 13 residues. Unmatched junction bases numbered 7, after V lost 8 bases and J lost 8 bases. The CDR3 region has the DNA TGTGCCAGCCAAACAGGGGGCAGAGACATTCAGTACTTC. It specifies CASQTGGRDIQYF.

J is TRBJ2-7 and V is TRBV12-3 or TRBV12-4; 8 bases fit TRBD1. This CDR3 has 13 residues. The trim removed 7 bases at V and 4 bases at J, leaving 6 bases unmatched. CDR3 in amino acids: CASTGQGKYEQYF. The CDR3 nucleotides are TGTGCCAGCACCGGACAGGGAAAGTACGAGCAGTACTTC.

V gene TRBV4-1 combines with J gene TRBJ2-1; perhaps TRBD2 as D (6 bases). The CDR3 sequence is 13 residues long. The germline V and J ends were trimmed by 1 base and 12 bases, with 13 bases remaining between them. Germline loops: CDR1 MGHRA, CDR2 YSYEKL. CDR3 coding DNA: TGCGCCAGCAGCCAAGTTACGGGGGAACGGCAGTTCTTC. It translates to CASSQVTGERQFF.

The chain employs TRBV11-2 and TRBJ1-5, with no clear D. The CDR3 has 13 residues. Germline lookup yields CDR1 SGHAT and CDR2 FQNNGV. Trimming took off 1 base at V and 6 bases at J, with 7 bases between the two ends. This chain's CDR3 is CASSLVRGQPQHF. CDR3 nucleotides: TGTGCCAGCAGCTTAGTGCGGGGTCAGCCCCAGCATTTT.

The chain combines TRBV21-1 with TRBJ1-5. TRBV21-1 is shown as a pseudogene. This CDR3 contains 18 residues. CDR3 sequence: CASSFRSAGGMINQPQHF. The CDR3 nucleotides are TGTGCCAGCAGCTTCAGAAGCGCGGGGGGCATGATCAATCAGCCCCAGCATTTT.

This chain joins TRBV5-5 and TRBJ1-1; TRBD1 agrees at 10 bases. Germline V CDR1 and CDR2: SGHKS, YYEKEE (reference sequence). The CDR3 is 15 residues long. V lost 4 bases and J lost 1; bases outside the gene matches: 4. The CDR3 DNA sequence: TGTGCCAGCAGCGGCCGGGACAGGGGGAACACTGAAGCTTTCTTT. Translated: CASSGRDRGNTEAFF.

The CDR3 DNA is TGTGCCAGCAGTTTGCAGGGGTCGGCTTTCTTT. This translates into CASSLQGSAFF. This chain joins TRBV12-3 or TRBV12-4 and TRBJ1-1; TRBD1 might be the D (6 bases). The length of the CDR3 is 11 residues. V lost 3 bases and J lost 11, with 10 bases in between.